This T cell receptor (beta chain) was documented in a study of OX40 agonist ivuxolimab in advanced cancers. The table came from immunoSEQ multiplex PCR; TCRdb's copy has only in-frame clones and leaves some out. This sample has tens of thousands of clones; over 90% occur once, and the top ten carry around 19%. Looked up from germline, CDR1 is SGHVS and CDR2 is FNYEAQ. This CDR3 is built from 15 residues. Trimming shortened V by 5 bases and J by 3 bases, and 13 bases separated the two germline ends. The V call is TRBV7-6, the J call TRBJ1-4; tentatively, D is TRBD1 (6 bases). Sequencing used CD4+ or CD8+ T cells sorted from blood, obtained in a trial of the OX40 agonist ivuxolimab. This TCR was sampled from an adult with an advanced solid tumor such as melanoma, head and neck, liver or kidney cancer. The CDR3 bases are TGTGCCAGCAGCGAGACAGGCGCCGCTAATGAAAAACTGTTTTTT. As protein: CASSETGAANEKLFF.